The rows below give T cell receptor beta chains drawn from one sample of a study of identical twins. TCRdb re-called the 5' RACE reads through MiXCR, storing one row per CDR3 protein. The sample shows approximately 630,000 distinct CDR3 sequences, 7.1% of them seen only once. These data were likewise used in another study, on yellow fever vaccine responses in identical twins.

Material for sequencing was PBMCs. Every receptor here comes from a woman between 18 and 30 years old in good health. Each CDR3 is given with its conserved first and last residue. Each record gives: clone size, D gene, J gene, V gene, CDR3 protein, CDR3 DNA. D genes are given only for firm matches. Size tells how often a clone was seen (once, few, many) or the class of an expanded clone, and some rows leave it out.

>NA|TRBD1|TRBJ1-3|TRBV5-8
CASRDRGSGNTIYF
TGTGCCAGCCGAGACAGGGGCTCTGGAAACACCATATATTTT
>many|NA|TRBJ2-1|TRBV12-3/TRBV12-4
CASSLEHNEQFF
TGTGCCAGCAGTTTAGAGCACAATGAGCAGTTCTTC
>many|NA|TRBJ1-2|TRBV12-3/TRBV12-4
CASTRDAGAYGYTF
TGTGCCAGCACCAGGGACGCGGGGGCCTATGGCTACACCTTC
>few|NA|TRBJ2-2|TRBV29-1
CSVSDSGSNTGELFF
TGCAGCGTGTCGGACAGTGGATCGAACACCGGGGAGCTGTTTTTT
>NA|TRBD1|TRBJ2-1|TRBV3-1
CASSRTGGRGEQFF
TGTGCCAGCAGCCGGACAGGGGGCCGGGGTGAGCAGTTCTTC
>few|NA|TRBJ2-3|TRBV29-1
CSVVVVTHTDTQYF
TGCAGCGTTGTCGTTGTCACACACACAGATACGCAGTATTTT
>NA|NA|TRBJ1-2|TRBV7-9
CASSLSRGANYGYTF
TGTGCCAGCAGCTTATCCAGGGGCGCGAACTATGGCTACACCTTC
>few|NA|TRBJ1-1|TRBV11-2
CASSLGVRPGAFF
TGTGCCAGCAGCTTAGGGGTTCGCCCCGGGGCTTTCTTT
>many|NA|TRBJ1-1|TRBV12-3/TRBV12-4
CASSLNQNTEAFF
TGTGCCAGCAGTTTAAACCAGAACACTGAAGCTTTCTTT
>few|TRBD2|TRBJ2-7|TRBV28
CASSLRTSGRYEQYF
TGTGCCAGCAGTCTCAGGACTAGCGGGAGGTACGAGCAGTACTTC
>few|NA|TRBJ2-1|TRBV20-1
CSAEHRIQYNEQFF
TGCAGTGCAGAACACAGGATCCAATACAATGAGCAGTTCTTC
>few|TRBD2|TRBJ2-1|TRBV20-1
CSATLTTGGSYNEQFF
TGCAGTGCTACCTTAACCACCGGGGGGTCTTACAATGAGCAGTTCTTC
>many|TRBD1|TRBJ2-1|TRBV28
CASSPRDRGYNEQFF
TGTGCCAGCAGTCCCCGGGACAGGGGGTACAATGAGCAGTTCTTC
>many|NA|TRBJ2-1|TRBV5-1
CASSSSMGAYNEQFF
TGCGCCAGCAGCTCCAGTATGGGGGCCTACAATGAGCAGTTCTTC
>NA|NA|TRBJ2-2|TRBV15
CATSRRAGELFF
TGTGCCACCAGCAGACGGGCCGGGGAGCTGTTTTTT
>NA|TRBD2|TRBJ2-2|TRBV5-1
CASSTLSGGASGELFF
TGCGCCAGCAGCACCCTTAGCGGGGGGGCCTCCGGGGAGCTGTTTTTT
>NA|NA|TRBJ2-1|TRBV9
CASSIGGGTAEFF
TGTGCCAGCAGCATCGGGGGTGGGACTGCGGAGTTCTTC
>few|TRBD2|TRBJ2-3|TRBV12-3/TRBV12-4
CASSPGGREGTDTQYF
TGTGCCAGCAGTCCAGGGGGGCGGGAGGGAACAGATACGCAGTATTTT
>once|TRBD2|TRBJ2-1|TRBV6-2/TRBV6-3
CASKIAGGPVEQFF
TGTGCCAGCAAAATAGCGGGAGGGCCGGTTGAGCAGTTCTTC
>few|NA|TRBJ2-7|TRBV28
CASSSPRVGVYEQYF
TGTGCCAGCAGTTCCCCCAGGGTCGGAGTGTACGAGCAGTACTTC
>many|NA|TRBJ2-5|TRBV28
CASGEQGYGETQYF
TGTGCCAGCGGAGAACAGGGATATGGAGAGACCCAGTACTTC
>NA|NA|TRBJ2-2|TRBV9
CASSGEATGNTGELFF
TGTGCCAGCAGCGGGGAGGCGACGGGAAACACCGGGGAGCTGTTTTTT
>few|TRBD1|TRBJ1-1|TRBV24-1
CATSDAGTVKNTEAFF
TGTGCCACCAGTGACGCCGGGACAGTCAAAAACACTGAAGCTTTCTTT
>many|TRBD1|TRBJ1-1|TRBV4-2
CASSHLPGQGLNTEAFF
TGTGCCAGCAGCCACCTACCGGGACAGGGGTTAAACACTGAAGCTTTCTTT
>many|NA|TRBJ2-5|TRBV7-2
CASSLGGVHLETQYF
TGTGCCAGCAGCTTAGGGGGAGTCCACCTGGAGACCCAGTACTTC
>NA|TRBD1|TRBJ1-2|TRBV4-1
CASSLLTGTYGYTF
TGCGCCAGCAGCCTCCTGACAGGGACCTATGGCTACACCTTC
>NA|NA|TRBJ2-1|TRBV20-1
CSAGSFGVGEQFF
TGCAGTGCTGGCAGTTTCGGGGTTGGGGAGCAGTTCTTC
>many|NA|TRBJ2-1|TRBV7-3
CASSLTSVVSYNEQFF
TGTGCCAGCAGCTTAACTTCGGTAGTTTCCTACAATGAGCAGTTCTTC
>NA|NA|TRBJ2-3|TRBV7-9
CAGRFVADTQYF
TGTGCCGGTCGGTTTGTGGCAGATACGCAGTATTTT
>NA|NA|TRBJ2-1|TRBV9
CASSPGTVEGQFF
TGTGCCAGCAGCCCCGGCACGGTGGAGGGGCAGTTCTTC
>NA|TRBD1|TRBJ2-2|TRBV7-8
CASSLRTGVGTGELFF
TGTGCCAGCAGCTTGAGGACAGGGGTGGGAACCGGGGAGCTGTTTTTT
>many|NA|TRBJ1-1|TRBV25-1
CASSERGTNMNTEAFF
TGTGCCAGCAGTGAAAGGGGGACAAACATGAACACTGAAGCTTTCTTT
>many|NA|TRBJ1-2|TRBV19
CASSPPPGYTF
TGTGCCAGTAGCCCACCGCCTGGCTACACCTTC
>NA|NA|TRBJ2-2|TRBV5-1
CASSFRVDTGDLFF
TGCGCCAGCAGTTTCAGGGTAGACACCGGGGATCTGTTTTTT
>many|TRBD1|TRBJ1-4|TRBV6-5
CASSYRGTVNEKLFF
TGTGCCAGCAGTTACAGGGGGACAGTTAATGAAAAACTGTTTTTT
>NA|NA|TRBJ2-2|TRBV4-1
CASSQEDTGELFF
TGCGCCAGCAGCCAAGAGGACACCGGGGAGCTGTTTTTT
>many|NA|TRBJ1-2|TRBV5-1
CASSLDGANYGYTF
TGCGCCAGCAGCTTGGACGGAGCTAACTATGGCTACACCTTC
>many|NA|TRBJ1-1|TRBV12-3/TRBV12-4
CASSLAENTEAFF
TGTGCCAGCAGTTTGGCGGAGAACACTGAAGCTTTCTTT
>many|TRBD2|TRBJ2-1|TRBV2
CASSEGTSLYNEQFF
TGTGCCAGCAGTGAAGGGACTAGTCTCTACAATGAGCAGTTCTTC
>NA|NA|TRBJ2-5|TRBV24-1
CATSDFSGGQETQYF
TGTGCCACCAGTGATTTTTCCGGGGGTCAAGAGACCCAGTACTTC
>NA|TRBD2|TRBJ2-2|TRBV7-6
CASRQQGAGEGELFF
TGTGCCAGCAGACAACAGGGAGCGGGAGAGGGGGAGCTGTTTTTT
>few|TRBD2|TRBJ2-1|TRBV20-1
CSVRVAGGGNEQFF
TGCAGTGTTAGGGTAGCGGGAGGTGGCAATGAGCAGTTCTTC
>many|TRBD1|TRBJ1-2|TRBV12-3/TRBV12-4
CASSPPGQDRGYTF
TGTGCCAGCAGCCCGCCGGGACAGGATCGAGGCTACACCTTC
>many|TRBD2|TRBJ2-1|TRBV3-1
CASSQRSGGRNEQFF
TGTGCCAGCAGCCAACGTAGCGGGGGGCGAAATGAGCAGTTCTTC
>NA|NA|TRBJ2-5|TRBV5-1
CASSPGPGFQETQYF
TGCGCCAGCAGCCCGGGACCAGGATTCCAAGAGACCCAGTACTTC
>many|NA|TRBJ2-1|TRBV6-1
CASRLGPGNEQFF
TGTGCCAGCAGACTAGGGCCGGGGAATGAGCAGTTCTTC
>many|NA|TRBJ1-3|TRBV11-2
CASSLNLRRTSTGNTIYF
TGTGCCAGCAGCTTAAATCTACGGAGAACTTCCACTGGAAACACCATATATTTT
>few|NA|TRBJ2-5|TRBV28
CARPGDQETQYF
TGTGCCAGACCGGGAGACCAAGAGACCCAGTACTTC
>NA|NA|TRBJ2-1|TRBV6-1
CASSEGQEPYNEQFF
TGTGCCAGCAGTGAAGGCCAGGAGCCCTACAATGAGCAGTTCTTC
>NA|NA|TRBJ1-5|TRBV6-5
CASSYSTGHQPQHF
TGTGCCAGCAGTTACTCGACAGGTCATCAGCCCCAGCATTTT
>many|NA|TRBJ1-5|TRBV15
CATSRSTKQPNQPQHF
TGTGCCACCAGCAGGTCGACGAAGCAGCCCAATCAGCCCCAGCATTTT